A single sample gave rise to the 15 T cell receptor beta chains below, sequenced in a study of blood T cell repertoires in COVID-19. Sequencing was performed with immunoSEQ multiplex PCR; in TCRdb, only in-frame clones are kept and a portion is missing. The sample has about 200,000 clones, roughly nine tenths seen once. Input material: peripheral blood. These receptors were collected from a middle-aged man with active or convalescent COVID-19.

This clone has only a few counts. The chain carries TRBV7-8 and TRBJ2-3; the D is unclear. V shed 1 base and J shed 2 bases, with 7 bases lying between them. Germline V gives CDR1 SGHVS, CDR2 FQNEAQ. CDR3 length: 14 amino acids. CDR3 sequence reads: CASSLGLSTDTQYF. The CDR3 nucleotides read TGTGCCAGCAGCTTAGGACTTTCCACAGATACGCAGTATTTT.

A note on this clone: Other DNA sequences in the same sample also yield this CDR3. This chain connects TRBV27 to TRBJ1-2; 7 bases map to TRBD1. This CDR3 is 13 amino acids long. Losses at the gene ends were 3 bases for V and 2 bases for J; bases not matched to a gene: 0. The germline V gene has CDR1 MNHEY and CDR2 SMNVEV (reference sequence). CDR3 coding DNA: TGTGCCAGCAGTTTGGGACAGAACTATGGCTACACCTTC. Translating gives CASSLGQNYGYTF.

This clone was detected only once. V usage is TRBV5-1 and J usage is TRBJ1-4; maybe TRBD1 (5 bases). V was pared by 3 bases and J by 11 bases, with 17 bases between. Germline assignment: CDR1 SGHRS and CDR2 YFSETQ. The CDR3 runs to 14 residues. CDR3 coding DNA: TGCGCCAGCAGCTCTGACAGCGATCTGAGGAAACTGTTTTTT. It specifies CASSSDSDLRKLFF.

The chain combines TRBV4-1 with TRBJ2-7; 8 bases agree with TRBD2. The CDR3 covers 16 residues. Germline lookup yields CDR1 MGHRA and CDR2 YSYEKL. J lost 4 bases, V lost 1 base, and 9 bases had no gene match. Written as DNA, the CDR3 is TGCGCCAGCAGCCAAGGTACAGCGGGAGAAATATACGAGCAGTACTTC. Translation gives CASSQGTAGEIYEQYF.

J is TRBJ2-2 and V is TRBV7-2, with 8 bases matching TRBD2. Germline loops: CDR1 SGHTA, CDR2 FQGNSA. Germline trimming cut 5 bases from V and 5 bases from J; bases unmatched to any gene: 4. The CDR3 length is 14 residues. CDR3 DNA sequence: TGTGCCAGCAGCCGCGGGGGGCGGACCGGGGAGCTGTTTTTT. Amino acid sequence: CASSRGGRTGELFF. Based on the CDR3 plus reference TRBV7-2 and TRBJ2-2, the full variable domain is GAGVSQSPSNKVTEKGKDVELRCDPISGHTALYWYRQSLGQGLEFLIYFQGNSAPDKSGLPSDRFSAERTGGSVSTLTIQRTQQEDSAVYLCASSRGGRTGELFFGEGSRLTVL.

The J gene is TRBJ1-2, the V gene TRBV3-1 (or the pseudogene TRBV3-2); no clear D. Germline CDR1 reads LGHDT; CDR2 reads YNNKEL (reference sequence). CDR3 length: 14 amino acids. V lost 0 bases, J lost 7 bases, and 12 bases lay in between. DNA of the CDR3: TGTGCCAGCAGCCAAGAGGAGGGAAGCAGTGGCTACACCTTC. Translated: CASSQEEGSSGYTF.

The rearrangement links TRBV7-3 to TRBJ1-1; TRBD1 matches 11 bases. In germline, CDR1 is SGHTA, CDR2 FQGTGA. V lost 5 bases and J lost 6; bases outside the gene matches: 5. The CDR3 length is 14 residues. CDR3 bases: TGTGCCAGCAGCAGGGACAGGGGGATTGCTGAAGCTTTCTTT. Amino acids: CASSRDRGIAEAFF.

This chain links TRBV30 with TRBJ1-5; D is perhaps TRBD1 (6 bases). In germline, CDR1 is GTSNPN, CDR2 SVGIG (reference sequence). The CDR3 runs to 15 residues. Between the trimmed V and J ends, which lost 1 base and 2 bases, there was a span of 12 bases. The CDR3 sequence: CAWSASGAGNQPQHF. For the CDR3, the DNA is TGTGCCTGGAGTGCATCAGGGGCGGGCAATCAGCCCCAGCATTTT.

The chain carries TRBV19 and TRBJ2-1, with unresolved D. The CDR3 spans 13 residues. Germline V gene data show CDR1 as LNHDA and CDR2 as SQIVND (reference sequence). V was trimmed by 7 bases and J by 6 bases, leaving 13 bases between them. As DNA, the CDR3 is TGTGCCAGTAATATCGAAGGAGCCAATGAGCAGTTCTTC. This sequence encodes CASNIEGANEQFF. Complete variable domain (other parts from reference TRBV19 and TRBJ2-1): DGGITQSPKYLFRKEGQNVTLSCEQNLNHDAMYWYRQDPGQGLRLIYYSQIVNDFQKGDIAEGYSVSREKKESFPLTVTSAQKNPTAFYLCASNIEGANEQFFGPGTRLTVL.

The chain's CDR3 is CSVEEVQGGAFF. CDR3 DNA sequence: TGCAGCGTTGAAGAGGTACAGGGTGGAGCTTTCTTT. V usage is TRBV29-1 and J usage is TRBJ1-1, with D possibly matching TRBD1 (6 bases). This CDR3 has 12 residues. V lost 0 bases and J lost 10, with 12 bases in between. Germline assignment: CDR1 SQVTM and CDR2 ANQGSEA.

The chain has TRBV5-8 and TRBJ1-3, with D maybe TRBD1 (5 bases). Trimming removed 0 bases from V and 0 bases from J, with 10 bases in between. The CDR3 length is 16 residues. Germline CDR1 is SGHTS and CDR2 is YDEGEE. CDR3 loop: CASSLAGVSSGNTIYF. In DNA, the CDR3 is TGTGCCAGCAGCTTGGCGGGGGTGAGCTCTGGAAACACCATATATTTT.

This clone was seen a few times. The V call is TRBV9, the J call TRBJ1-2; tentative D call: TRBD1 (5 bases). The CDR3 has 15 amino acids. Trimming took off 0 bases at V and 4 bases at J, with 13 bases between the two ends. Germline lookup yields CDR1 SGDLS and CDR2 YYNGEE. This chain's CDR3 is CASSVAPGLLYGYTF. In DNA, the CDR3 is TGTGCCAGCAGCGTAGCTCCGGGACTCCTCTATGGCTACACCTTC.

The J gene is TRBJ1-3, the V gene TRBV7-9; 8 positions agree with TRBD1. V gave up 4 bases and J gave up 2 bases; unmatched junction bases: 4. The length of the CDR3 is 15 residues. Germline V gives CDR1 SEHNR, CDR2 FQNEAQ (reference sequence). The CDR3 coding sequence is TGTGCCAGCAGCTCCCCGACAGGGGCTGGAAACACCATATATTTT. Amino acids: CASSSPTGAGNTIYF.

On this clone itself: The same CDR3 arises from other DNA sequences in this sample as well. The chain recombines TRBV28 with TRBJ1-1; D gene unclear. The V end was cut by 8 bases, the J end by 5 bases, with 12 bases between. The CDR3 contains 12 residues. CDR1 and CDR2 (germline): MDHEN, SYDVKM. As DNA, the CDR3 is TGTGCCAGCCGGACGGGAGGGACTGAAGCTTTCTTT. Its protein product is CASRTGGTEAFF.

This chain joins TRBV28 and TRBJ1-6; TRBD1 aligns across 10 bases. The CDR3 has 14 amino acids. CDR1 and CDR2 from the germline V gene are MDHEN and SYDVKM. The V segment lost 6 bases and the J segment 7 bases; nucleotides outside the gene matches: 3. The CDR3 spells CASSRDRGNSPLHF. Written as DNA, the CDR3 is TGTGCCAGCAGCCGGGACAGGGGAAATTCACCCCTCCACTTT.